This TCR beta chain comes out of a study of tumor-infiltrating lymphocytes in primary liver carcinoma. Broader study findings: Reduced overlap was seen in tumor-adjacent and tumor-blood pairs versus tumor region pairs. With p = 0.039, the top-250-clone fraction in tumors significantly exceeded that in blood.

With regard to this clonotype: Its matching antigen is unknown.

Unsorted whole blood supplied the RNA, and germline DNA was extracted too. Before any surgery took place, four milliliters of peripheral blood were collected. The template, roughly 0.45 ug total RNA, yielded TCR beta cDNA made with a constant-region primer. Investigators got TCR beta libraries out of three nested multiplex PCR rounds, done with slightly modified ARM-PCR. Rounds one and two of PCR, each of approximately 11 cycles, were primed with TRBV1-TRBV30 forward primers and a C-beta reverse primer. TCRdb reprocessed the multiplex PCR reads via MiXCR and lists one record per CDR3 protein. The repertoire holds more than 150,000 distinct CDR3 sequences, with 50% to 75% as singletons. The junction had 8 bases not matched to a gene; V was cut back by 0 bases and J by 3 bases. The CDR3 has 16 residues. CDR1 and CDR2 from the germline V gene are LGHNA and YNFKEQ.

The sample was peripheral blood. The V and J genes are TRBV4-2 and TRBJ2-7; 7 nucleotides agree with TRBD1. This TCR was sampled from a man aged 35 to 55 with primary liver carcinoma and hepatitis B virus infection. The CDR3 sequence: CASSQDGSGQLYEQYF. CDR3 in DNA: TGTGCCAGCAGCCAAGATGGGTCGGGACAGCTCTACGAGCAGTACTTC.